This T cell receptor (beta chain) was captured in a study of lymphopenia after photon versus proton radiotherapy. Whole-study results and caveats: Oligoclonal CD8+ Temra expansion after nadir drove photon patients' diversity drop. Proton therapy kept repertoires fairly stable, unlike photons, which gained effector/memory cells.

Turning to this clone: Its antigen is as yet unknown.

The data were produced by immunoSEQ multiplex PCR, yet TCRdb's version contains in-frame clones alone and is incomplete. The table lists approximately 65,000 clones, around 87% of them singletons. Trimming removed 5 bases from V and 2 bases from J, with 13 bases in between. From germline, CDR1 is SEHNR and CDR2 FQNEAQ (reference sequence). This CDR3 is 15 amino acids long. The chain is built from TRBV7-9 and TRBJ2-1; D not certain. This sequence was found in an elderly man with esophageal cancer. This sample comprised peripheral blood, obtained from a patient treated with proton-based radiotherapy. CDR3 DNA: TGTGCCAGCAGCCCCCTGGGCAGTGCCTACAATGAGCAGTTCTTC. Translation gives CASSPLGSAYNEQFF.